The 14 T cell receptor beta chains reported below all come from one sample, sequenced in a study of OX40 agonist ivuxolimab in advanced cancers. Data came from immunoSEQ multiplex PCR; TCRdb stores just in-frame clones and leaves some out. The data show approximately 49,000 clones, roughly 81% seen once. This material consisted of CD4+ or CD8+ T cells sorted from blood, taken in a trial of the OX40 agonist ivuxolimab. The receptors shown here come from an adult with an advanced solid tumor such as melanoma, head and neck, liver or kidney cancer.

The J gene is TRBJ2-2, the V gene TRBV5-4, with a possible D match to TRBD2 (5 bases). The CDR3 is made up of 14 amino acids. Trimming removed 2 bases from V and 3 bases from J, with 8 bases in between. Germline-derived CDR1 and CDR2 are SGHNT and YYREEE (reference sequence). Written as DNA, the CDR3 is TGTGCCAGCAGCTTTAAGGACTACACCGGGGAGCTGTTTTTT. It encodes CASSFKDYTGELFF. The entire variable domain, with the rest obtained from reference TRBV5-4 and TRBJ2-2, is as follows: ETGVTQSPTHLIKTRGQQVTLRCSSQSGHNTVSWYQQALGQGPQFIFQYYREEENGRGNFPPRFSGLQFPNYSSELNVNALELDDSALYLCASSFKDYTGELFFGEGSRLTVL.

CDR3 in amino acids: CASSSTQGGNTEAFF. CDR3 nucleotides: TGTGCCAGCAGTTCGACCCAGGGGGGAAACACTGAAGCTTTCTTT. This sequence joins TRBV6-1 and TRBJ1-1; 7 bases agree with TRBD1. V lost 5 bases to trimming and J lost 2 bases; unmatched junction nucleotides: 8. CDR3 length: 15 residues. Germline lookup yields CDR1 MNHNS and CDR2 SASEGT.

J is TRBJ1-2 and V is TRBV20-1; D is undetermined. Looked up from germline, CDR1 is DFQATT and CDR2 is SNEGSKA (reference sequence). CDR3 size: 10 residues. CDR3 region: CMGTSYGYTF. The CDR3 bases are TGCATGGGTACATCTTATGGCTACACCTTC.

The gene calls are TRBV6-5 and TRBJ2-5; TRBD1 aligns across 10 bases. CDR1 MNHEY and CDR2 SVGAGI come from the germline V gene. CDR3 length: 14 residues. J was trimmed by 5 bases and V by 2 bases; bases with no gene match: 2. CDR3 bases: TGTGCCAGCAGTTACGCGGGACAGGGGGAGACCCAGTACTTC. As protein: CASSYAGQGETQYF.

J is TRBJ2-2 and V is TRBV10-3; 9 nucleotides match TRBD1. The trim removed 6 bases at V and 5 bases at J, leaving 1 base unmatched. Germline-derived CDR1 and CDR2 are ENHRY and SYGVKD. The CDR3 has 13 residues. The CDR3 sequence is CAIRGTGTGELFF. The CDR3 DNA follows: TGTGCCATCAGGGGGACAGGGACCGGGGAGCTGTTTTTT.

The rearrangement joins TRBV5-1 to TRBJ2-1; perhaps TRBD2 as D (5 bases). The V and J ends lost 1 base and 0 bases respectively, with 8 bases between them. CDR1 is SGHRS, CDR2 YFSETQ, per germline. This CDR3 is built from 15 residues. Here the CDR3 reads CASSLTGSSYNEQFF. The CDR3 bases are TGCGCCAGCAGCTTGACGGGGAGCTCCTACAATGAGCAGTTCTTC.

CDR3 coding DNA: TGTGCCAGCAGCCCAATTGAGACAGGGGGCTACGAGCAGTACTTC. It translates to CASSPIETGGYEQYF. The chain uses TRBV5-4 and TRBJ2-7, with TRBD1 matching 9 bases. CDR3 length equals 15 residues. J lost 3 bases, V lost 4 bases, and 8 bases had no gene match. CDR1 is SGHNT, CDR2 YYREEE, per germline (reference sequence). Full variable domain (outside the CDR3, taken from reference TRBV5-4 and TRBJ2-7): ETGVTQSPTHLIKTRGQQVTLRCSSQSGHNTVSWYQQALGQGPQFIFQYYREEENGRGNFPPRFSGLQFPNYSSELNVNALELDDSALYLCASSPIETGGYEQYFGPGTRLTVT.

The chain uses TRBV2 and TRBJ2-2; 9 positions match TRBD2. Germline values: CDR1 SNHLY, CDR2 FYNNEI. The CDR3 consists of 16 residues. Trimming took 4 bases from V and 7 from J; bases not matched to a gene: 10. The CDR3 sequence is CASSGGGRGGRGELFF. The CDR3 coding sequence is TGTGCCAGCAGTGGTGGCGGGAGGGGAGGTCGCGGGGAGCTGTTTTTT. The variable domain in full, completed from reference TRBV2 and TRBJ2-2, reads EPEVTQTPSHQVTQMGQEVILRCVPISNHLYFYWYRQILGQKVEFLVSFYNNEISEKSEIFDDQFSVERPDGSNFTLKIRSTKLEDSAMYFCASSGGGRGGRGELFFGEGSRLTVL.

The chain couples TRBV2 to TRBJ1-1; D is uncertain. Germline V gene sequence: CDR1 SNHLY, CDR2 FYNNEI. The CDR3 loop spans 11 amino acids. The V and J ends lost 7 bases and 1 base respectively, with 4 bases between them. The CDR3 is CASIRNTEAFF. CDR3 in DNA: TGTGCCAGCATAAGGAACACTGAAGCTTTCTTT.

Here the CDR3 reads CAINPGLAGVRNEQFF. Written as DNA, the CDR3 is TGTGCCATCAACCCGGGACTAGCGGGAGTCAGGAATGAGCAGTTCTTC. The chain combines TRBV10-3 with TRBJ2-1; 14 nucleotides align to TRBD2. Germline V gene lookup returns CDR1 ENHRY and CDR2 SYGVKD. This CDR3 contains 16 residues. V lost 7 bases to trimming and J lost 7 bases; unmatched junction nucleotides: 9.

The DNA for the CDR3 is TGTGCCAGCAGGGGGTCAGGGAATTCACCCCTCCACTTT. Translation: CASRGSGNSPLHF. V usage is TRBV6-1 and J usage is TRBJ1-6; tentative D call: TRBD1 (5 bases). This CDR3 contains 13 residues. V dropped 6 bases and J dropped 7 bases, with 10 bases sitting between them. Germline CDR1 MNHNS, CDR2 SASEGT.

DNA of the CDR3: TGTGCCAGCAGTTTATACTATAAGGGACAGTCTAATGAAAAACTGTTTTTT. Its protein is CASSLYYKGQSNEKLFF. This chain joins TRBV27 and TRBJ1-4, with 7 bases identical to TRBD1. The ends lost 1 base at V and 3 bases at J; junction bases unmatched: 8. Germline V gives CDR1 MNHEY, CDR2 SMNVEV (reference sequence). This CDR3 comprises 17 residues.

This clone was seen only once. CDR3 in amino acids: CASTMNTEAFF. The DNA of the CDR3 is TGTGCCAGCACTATGAACACTGAAGCTTTCTTT. The genes are TRBV28 and TRBJ1-1; D is undetermined. Germline CDR1 MDHEN, CDR2 SYDVKM. V lost 7 bases to trimming and J lost 0 bases, with 3 bases between them. The CDR3 sequence is 11 residues long.

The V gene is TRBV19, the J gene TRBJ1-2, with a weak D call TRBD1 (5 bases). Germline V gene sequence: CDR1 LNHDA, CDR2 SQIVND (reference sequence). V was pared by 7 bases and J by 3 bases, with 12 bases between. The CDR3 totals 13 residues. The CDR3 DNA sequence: TGTGCCAGTAACGGCGGGACGGACTATGGCTACACCTTC. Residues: CASNGGTDYGYTF.